The 16 T cell receptor beta chains reported below all come from one sample, sequenced in a study of OX40 agonist ivuxolimab in advanced cancers. Some clones are missing from TCRdb's copy, which holds only in-frame ones; the method was immunoSEQ multiplex PCR. The sample holds about 100,000 clones; roughly 91% are singletons and the top ten take under 2%. The sequencing here drew on CD4+ or CD8+ T cells sorted from blood, taken in a trial of the OX40 agonist ivuxolimab. The receptors stem from an adult with an advanced solid tumor such as melanoma, head and neck, liver or kidney cancer.

The V call is TRBV4-2, the J call TRBJ2-1, with 7 bases aligning to TRBD2. The CDR3 runs to 17 residues. Germline-derived CDR1 and CDR2 are LGHNA and YNFKEQ. After removal of 0 bases from V and 5 bases from J, the junction contained 10 bases not matched to a gene. The CDR3 is CASSQDWGGGQDNEQFF. CDR3 sequence (DNA): TGTGCCAGCAGCCAAGATTGGGGGGGAGGCCAAGACAATGAGCAGTTCTTC.

The genes are TRBV11-2 and TRBJ2-7; possible D gene TRBD2, 7 bases. CDR3 length: 14 residues. Trimming took 4 bases from V and 5 from J, leaving 15 bases between them. The V gene's germline CDR1 is SGHAT and CDR2 FQNNGV. The CDR3, as DNA: TGTGCCAGCAGCTCCACCGGGGGGCGGCACGAGCAGTACTTC. Its protein is CASSSTGGRHEQYF.

The rearrangement uses TRBV5-8 and TRBJ2-5, with 12 bases fitting TRBD2. Germline CDR1 SGHTS, CDR2 YDEGEE. The CDR3 runs to 14 residues. Losses at the gene ends were 1 base for V and 11 bases for J; bases not matched to a gene: 6. CDR3 sequence: CASSLRTSGIGQYF. The CDR3 nucleotides read TGTGCCAGCAGCTTGAGGACTAGCGGGATTGGGCAGTACTTC.

V is TRBV5-4 and J is TRBJ2-5; D is perhaps TRBD2 (6 bases). The CDR3 sequence is 13 residues long. Germline CDR1 SGHNT, CDR2 YYREEE (reference sequence). Trimming took off 7 bases at V and 5 bases at J, with 15 bases between the two ends. Here the CDR3 reads CASGPGEGETQYF. The CDR3 DNA sequence: TGTGCCAGCGGCCCGGGAGAAGGGGAGACCCAGTACTTC.

The chain employs TRBV10-3 and TRBJ1-6; 7 bases fit TRBD1. Germline V CDR1 and CDR2: ENHRY, SYGVKD. The CDR3 totals 13 residues. With V trimmed by 6 bases and J by 7 bases, 3 bases remained unmatched. The CDR3 here is CAIRGTANSPLHF. DNA for the CDR3: TGTGCCATCAGGGGGACAGCCAATTCACCCCTCCACTTT.

The rearrangement uses TRBV19 and TRBJ1-5; possibly TRBD1 for D (5 bases). The germline CDR1 and CDR2 sequences are LNHDA and SQIVND (reference sequence). The CDR3 sequence is 15 residues long. Trimming cost V 6 bases and J 1 base, with 13 bases left between them. CDR3 in amino acids: CASSDGGGSNQPQHF. DNA of the CDR3: TGTGCCAGTAGCGATGGGGGGGGGAGCAATCAGCCCCAGCATTTT. Full variable domain (outside the CDR3, taken from reference TRBV19 and TRBJ1-5): DGGITQSPKYLFRKEGQNVTLSCEQNLNHDAMYWYRQDPGQGLRLIYYSQIVNDFQKGDIAEGYSVSREKKESFPLTVTSAQKNPTAFYLCASSDGGGSNQPQHFGDGTRLSIL.

The chain carries TRBV19 and TRBJ2-5; 7 nucleotides agree with TRBD1. The CDR3 runs to 16 residues. CDR1 and CDR2 (germline): LNHDA, SQIVND (reference sequence). V lost 0 bases to trimming and J lost 4 bases; unmatched junction nucleotides: 8. This CDR3 is CASSIDSRQGSETQYF. CDR3 bases: TGTGCCAGTAGTATAGATTCGCGACAGGGTTCAGAGACCCAGTACTTC.

The V call is TRBV19, the J call TRBJ1-3, with 7 positions matching TRBD1. Germline V gene lookup returns CDR1 LNHDA and CDR2 SQIVND (reference sequence). With 8 bases clipped from V and 2 bases from J, the junction kept 3 bases outside the gene matches. This CDR3 is 13 amino acids long. The chain's CDR3 is CASAQGTGNTIYF. For the CDR3, the DNA is TGTGCCAGTGCACAGGGGACTGGAAACACCATATATTTT.

The V call is TRBV7-2, the J call TRBJ1-6; D ambiguous. Germline CDR1 SGHTA, CDR2 FQGNSA. Trimming took 2 bases from V and 9 from J, leaving 17 bases between them. This CDR3 spans 16 amino acids. The CDR3 bases are TGTGCCAGCAGCTTAAACACAGCTTCCGAAGGTTCACCCCTCCACTTT. This gives the protein CASSLNTASEGSPLHF.

V is TRBV6-1 and J is TRBJ1-3; 7 nucleotides line up with TRBD1. This CDR3 is built from 15 residues. Unmatched junction bases numbered 10, after V lost 11 bases and J lost 0 bases. Germline CDR1 reads MNHNS; CDR2 reads SASEGT. This CDR3 is CAGERDRNSGNTIYF. CDR3 DNA: TGTGCCGGGGAAAGGGACAGAAACTCTGGAAACACCATATATTTT.

The chain links TRBV18 to TRBJ1-4; possibly TRBD1 for D (6 bases). This CDR3 region has 13 residues. The germline V gene encodes CDR1 KGHSH and CDR2 LQKENI. Trimming left V 4 bases short and J 5 bases short, with 8 bases between. The CDR3 protein is CASSRQDNEKLFF. The CDR3 nucleotides read TGTGCCAGCTCACGACAGGACAATGAAAAACTGTTTTTT.

The gene calls are TRBV28 and TRBJ2-7, with unresolved D. V lost 6 bases and J 0 bases, leaving 15 bases between the germline ends. CDR3 length: 15 residues. CDR1 and CDR2 (germline): MDHEN, SYDVKM. The DNA of the CDR3 is TGTGCCAGCAGCCCAAGGACGGTAAGCTCCTACGAGCAGTACTTC. Translating it yields CASSPRTVSSYEQYF. The full variable domain, in which reference TRBV28 and TRBJ2-7 provide the parts outside the CDR3, is DVKVTQSSRYLVKRTGEKVFLECVQDMDHENMFWYRQDPGLGLRLIYFSYDVKMKEKGDIPEGYSVSREKKERFSLILESASTNQTSMYLCASSPRTVSSYEQYFGPGTRLTVT.

The V call is TRBV28, the J call TRBJ2-7; 9 bases align to TRBD1. CDR3 length: 16 residues. CDR1 is MDHEN and CDR2 is SYDVKM in the germline V gene. Losses at the gene ends were 5 bases for V and 3 bases for J; bases not matched to a gene: 11. The CDR3 protein is CASSTRDRAPLYEQYF. CDR3 in DNA: TGTGCCAGCAGTACTCGGGACAGGGCCCCCCTCTACGAGCAGTACTTC.

This chain uses TRBV5-7 with TRBJ1-1, with unresolved D. TRBV5-7 is an ORF for which the function is uncertain. The CDR3 runs 12 residues. Between the trimmed V and J ends, which lost 0 bases and 7 bases, there was a span of 7 bases. CDR3 coding DNA: TGTGCCAGCAGCTTGGTCTGCAATGAAGCTTTCTTT. Amino acids: CASSLVCNEAFF.

The chain employs TRBV29-1 and TRBJ2-3; tentatively, D is TRBD1 (5 bases). There are 15 residues in the CDR3. The germline gives CDR1 SQVTM, CDR2 ANQGSEA. Trimming removed 7 bases at V and 0 bases at J, with 17 bases between. CDR3 in DNA: TGCAGCGCTTCCGACAGAAACCCTAGCACAGATACGCAGTATTTT. It is translated as CSASDRNPSTDTQYF.

The CDR3 sequence: CASSRLGIGDTQYF. The CDR3, as DNA: TGCGCCAGCAGCCGCTTAGGGATTGGCGATACGCAGTATTTT. The rearrangement joins TRBV4-1 to TRBJ2-3; D not resolved. Germline V gene lookup returns CDR1 MGHRA and CDR2 YSYEKL. Trimming pared 4 bases from V and 6 bases from J, leaving 14 bases between. This CDR3 has 14 amino acids.